This TCR beta chain appears in the sequencing data of a study of vaccination and CD4 T cells after COVID-19. For the study at large: The post-COVID samples were taken a median approximately 100 days after diagnosis, anywhere from 35 to 161.

Documented treatment: approximately 9-day PBMC culture with coronavirus spike peptide pools or control peptides (ViraFEST assay). Cultured CD4+ T-cell DNA underwent Oncomine TCR Beta short-read sequencing. Each CDR3 protein gets one entry after TCRdb re-called the PCR reads with MiXCR. The table includes over 12,000 distinct CDR3 sequences, 33% detected once. Remarks on this clonotype: Its matching antigen is unknown.

V gave up 1 base and J gave up 1 base, with 10 bases separating them. This CDR3 has 15 amino acids. Germline CDR1 reads LNHNV; CDR2 reads YYDKDF (reference sequence). This material consisted of CD4+ T cells from blood, cultured in vitro, taken after SARS-CoV-2 vaccination. The receptor's source is a human donor who had recovered from COVID-19. The chain is built from TRBV15 and TRBJ1-1; unclear D gene. In nucleotides, the CDR3 is TGTGCCACCAGCAGAGTTGGCAGATCGAACACTGAAGCTTTCTTT. Its protein product is CATSRVGRSNTEAFF.